The 2 T cell receptor beta chains reported below all come from one sample, sequenced in a study of blood T cell repertoires in COVID-19. The repertoire was sequenced with immunoSEQ multiplex PCR; TCRdb's copy has only in-frame clones and lacks some. The data contain 140,000 to 150,000 clones, around 84% of them seen just once; the ten biggest clones take up approximately 5%. Sequenced material: peripheral blood. All receptors come from a human donor in a cohort sampled during active COVID-19.

The chain employs TRBV6-5 and TRBJ1-1; maybe TRBD1 (5 bases). Germline V lookup: CDR1 MNHEY, CDR2 SVGAGI. This CDR3 is built from 13 residues. V was pared by 4 bases and J by 3 bases, with 9 bases between. The CDR3 loop reads CASSSTGYTEAFF. The CDR3 DNA is TGTGCCAGCAGTTCCACAGGCTACACTGAAGCTTTCTTT.

The CDR3 sequence is CASSEWGVETDTQYF. CDR3 DNA: TGTGCCAGCAGTGAATGGGGAGTTGAAACAGATACGCAGTATTTT. The chain uses TRBV6-1 and TRBJ2-3; possibly TRBD2 for D (5 bases). V dropped 2 bases and J dropped 3 bases, with 12 bases sitting between them. Germline CDR1 and CDR2: MNHNS and SASEGT. The CDR3 sequence is 15 residues long.